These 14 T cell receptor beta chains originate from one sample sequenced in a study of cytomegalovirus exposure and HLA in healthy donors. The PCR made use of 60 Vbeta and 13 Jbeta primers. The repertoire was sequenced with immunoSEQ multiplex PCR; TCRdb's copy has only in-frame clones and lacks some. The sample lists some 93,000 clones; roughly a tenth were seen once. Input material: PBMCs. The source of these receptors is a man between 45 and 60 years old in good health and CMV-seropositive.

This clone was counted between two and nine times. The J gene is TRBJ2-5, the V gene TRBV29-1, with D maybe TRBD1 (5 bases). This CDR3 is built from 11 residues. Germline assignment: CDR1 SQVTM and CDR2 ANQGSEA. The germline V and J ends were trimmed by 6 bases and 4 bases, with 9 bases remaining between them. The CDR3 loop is CSVDSSETQYF. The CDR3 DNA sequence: TGCAGCGTAGACAGTTCAGAGACCCAGTACTTC.

The CDR3 loop reads CSVSPTSGGEQYF. DNA for the CDR3: TGCAGCGTTTCACCCACTAGCGGGGGCGAGCAGTACTTC. The chain recombines TRBV29-1 with TRBJ2-7, with 11 bases fitting TRBD2. Germline CDR1 SQVTM, CDR2 ANQGSEA. The CDR3 covers 13 residues. V lost 5 bases, J lost 6 bases, and 6 bases stayed unmatched.

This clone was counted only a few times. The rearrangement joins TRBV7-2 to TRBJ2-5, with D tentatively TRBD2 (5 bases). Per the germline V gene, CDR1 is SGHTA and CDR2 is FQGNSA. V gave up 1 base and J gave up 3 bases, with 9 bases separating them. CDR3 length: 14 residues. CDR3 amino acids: CASSLEEREETQYF. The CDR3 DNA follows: TGTGCCAGCAGCTTAGAAGAGAGGGAAGAGACCCAGTACTTC.

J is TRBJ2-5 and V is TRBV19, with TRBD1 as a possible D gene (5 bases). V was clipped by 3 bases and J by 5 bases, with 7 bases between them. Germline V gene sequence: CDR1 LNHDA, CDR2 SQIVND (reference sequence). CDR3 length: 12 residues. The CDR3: CASSIRGETQYF. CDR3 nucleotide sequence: TGTGCCAGTAGTATTAGGGGTGAGACCCAGTACTTC.

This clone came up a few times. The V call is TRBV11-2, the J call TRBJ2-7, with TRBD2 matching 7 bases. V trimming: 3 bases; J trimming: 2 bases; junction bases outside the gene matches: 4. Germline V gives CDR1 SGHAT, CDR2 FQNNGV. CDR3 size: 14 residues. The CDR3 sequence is CASSFERGAYEQYF. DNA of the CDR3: TGTGCCAGCAGCTTTGAGCGGGGAGCCTACGAGCAGTACTTC.

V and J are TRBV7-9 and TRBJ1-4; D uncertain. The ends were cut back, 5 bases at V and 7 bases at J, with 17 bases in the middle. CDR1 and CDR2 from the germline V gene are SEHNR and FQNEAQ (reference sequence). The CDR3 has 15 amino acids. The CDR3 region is CASSPSLTLSEKLFF. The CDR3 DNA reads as TGTGCCAGCAGCCCCAGCTTGACACTTAGTGAAAAACTGTTTTTT.

In DNA form, the CDR3 reads TGTGCCAGCAGTTTCGGACAGGGAGGATCACCCCTCCACTTT. Protein sequence: CASSFGQGGSPLHF. The chain links TRBV6-5 to TRBJ1-6, with TRBD1 matching over 8 bases. The junction had 6 bases not matched to a gene; V was cut back by 4 bases and J by 10 bases. Per the germline V gene, CDR1 is MNHEY and CDR2 is SVGAGI. The CDR3 covers 14 residues.

CDR3 sequence (DNA): TGTGCCTGGAGTGATTGGTTAGCTAAGGAAGCCCAAGAGACCCAGTACTTC. It encodes CAWSDWLAKEAQETQYF. The chain has TRBV30 and TRBJ2-5; D not certain. V dropped 1 base and J dropped 1 base, with 19 bases sitting between them. CDR3 length: 17 residues. CDR1 is GTSNPN, CDR2 SVGIG, per germline (reference sequence).

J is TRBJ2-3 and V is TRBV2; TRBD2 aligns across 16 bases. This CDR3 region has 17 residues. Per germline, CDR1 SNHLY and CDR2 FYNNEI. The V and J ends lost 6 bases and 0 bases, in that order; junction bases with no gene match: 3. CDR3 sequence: CASSGTSGGGSTDTQYF. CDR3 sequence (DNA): TGTGCCAGCAGCGGGACTAGCGGGGGGGGGAGCACAGATACGCAGTATTTT.

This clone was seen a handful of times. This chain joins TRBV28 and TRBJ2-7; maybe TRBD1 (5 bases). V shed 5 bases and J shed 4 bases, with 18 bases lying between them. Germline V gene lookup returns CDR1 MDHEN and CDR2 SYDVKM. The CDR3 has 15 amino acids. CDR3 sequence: CASSPRSRENYEQYF. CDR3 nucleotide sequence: TGTGCCAGCAGTCCCCGGAGCAGGGAAAATTACGAGCAGTACTTC.

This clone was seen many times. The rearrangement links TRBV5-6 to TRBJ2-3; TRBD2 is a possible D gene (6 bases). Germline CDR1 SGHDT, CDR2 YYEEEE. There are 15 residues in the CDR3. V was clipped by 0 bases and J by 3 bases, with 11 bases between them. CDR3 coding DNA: TGTGCCAGCAGCTTGGGTTCCGGGGGAACAGATACGCAGTATTTT. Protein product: CASSLGSGGTDTQYF.

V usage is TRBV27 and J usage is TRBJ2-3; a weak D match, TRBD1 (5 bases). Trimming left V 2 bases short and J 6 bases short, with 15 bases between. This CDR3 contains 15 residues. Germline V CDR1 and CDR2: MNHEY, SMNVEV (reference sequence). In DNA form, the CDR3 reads TGTGCCAGCAGTTTACAGGCAGGGTTGGTTGATACGCAGTATTTT. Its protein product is CASSLQAGLVDTQYF.

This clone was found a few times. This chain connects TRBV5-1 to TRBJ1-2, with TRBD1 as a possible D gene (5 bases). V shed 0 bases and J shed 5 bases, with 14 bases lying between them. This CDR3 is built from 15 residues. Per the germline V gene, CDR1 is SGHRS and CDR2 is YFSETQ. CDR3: CASSLAPDIGYGYTF. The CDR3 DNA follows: TGCGCCAGCAGCTTGGCCCCGGACATAGGGTATGGCTACACCTTC. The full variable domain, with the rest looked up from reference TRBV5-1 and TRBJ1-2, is KAGVTQTPRYLIKTRGQQVTLSCSPISGHRSVSWYQQTPGQGLQFLFEYFSETQRNKGNFPGRFSGRQFSNSRSEMNVSTLELGDSALYLCASSLAPDIGYGYTFGSGTRLTVV.

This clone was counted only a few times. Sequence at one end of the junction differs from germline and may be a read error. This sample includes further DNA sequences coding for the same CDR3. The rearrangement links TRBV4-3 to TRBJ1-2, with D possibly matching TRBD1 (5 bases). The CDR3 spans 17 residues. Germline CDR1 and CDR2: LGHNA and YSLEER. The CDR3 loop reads CASSQDADGEGRFGYTF. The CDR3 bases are TGCGCCAGCAGCCAAGATGCGGATGGGGAGGGGAGGTTTGGCTACACTTTC.